Below are 27 T cell receptor beta chains sequenced from a single sample in a study of spatial heterogeneity in lung cancer. Time point defined: sample taken at primary tumor resection. Whole RNA obtained from tumor, nontumor lung or frozen PBMC underwent sequencing without sorting. TCRdb re-analysed the 5' RACE reads in MiXCR, keeping a single row per CDR3 protein. The sample holds 43,000 or so distinct CDR3 sequences, roughly 7.1% seen once. The specimen comprised PBMCs, sampled at surgery. The receptors were sampled from a female donor with early-stage non-small cell lung cancer.

The rearrangement uses TRBV6-2 or TRBV6-3 and TRBJ2-7; D is unclear. CDR1 is MNHEY, CDR2 SVGEGT, per germline. V dropped 4 bases and J dropped 2 bases, with 12 bases sitting between them. The CDR3 covers 14 residues. The DNA of the CDR3 is TGTGCCAGCAGTTTTATGGCTGGAGCCTACGAGCAGTACTTC. Its translation: CASSFMAGAYEQYF.

This clonotype was detected ten times or more. This chain links TRBV5-1 with TRBJ2-2; a possible D gene is TRBD1 (6 bases). Germline V gives CDR1 SGHRS, CDR2 YFSETQ. This CDR3 comprises 16 residues. Trimming took off 4 bases at V and 6 bases at J, with 19 bases between the two ends. The DNA for the CDR3 is TGCGCCAGCAGCGTTGCCCCGACAGGAGAACCCGGGGAGCTGTTTTTT. Translation gives CASSVAPTGEPGELFF. Full variable domain (missing parts from reference TRBV5-1 and TRBJ2-2): KAGVTQTPRYLIKTRGQQVTLSCSPISGHRSVSWYQQTPGQGLQFLFEYFSETQRNKGNFPGRFSGRQFSNSRSEMNVSTLELGDSALYLCASSVAPTGEPGELFFGEGSRLTVL.

V is TRBV7-2 and J is TRBJ2-4; TRBD1 agrees at 7 bases. J gave up 9 bases and V 4 bases, and 3 bases lay outside the gene matches. This CDR3 comprises 12 residues. Per the germline V gene, CDR1 is SGHTA and CDR2 is FQGNSA. The CDR3 DNA is TGTGCCAGCAGCTCCCCAGGGGGCATTCAGTACTTC. This encodes CASSSPGGIQYF.

This clonotype turned up a few times. J is TRBJ2-5 and V is TRBV6-1; TRBD2 agrees at 10 bases. The CDR3 is made up of 15 amino acids. CDR1 MNHNS and CDR2 SASEGT come from the germline V gene. V dropped 6 bases and J dropped 4; count of bases not matched to a gene: 8. Written as DNA, the CDR3 is TGTGCCAGCAGATCCAGCGGGGGGGCCGGAGAGACCCAGTACTTC. As protein: CASRSSGGAGETQYF.

The sample holds many counts of this clonotype. The chain employs TRBV7-9 and TRBJ2-7; no clear D gene. Trimming removed 5 bases at V and 4 bases at J, with 9 bases between. Per the germline V gene, CDR1 is SEHNR and CDR2 is FQNEAQ (reference sequence). The length of the CDR3 is 12 residues. CDR3 sequence: CASSQGLYEQYF. The CDR3 nucleotides read TGTGCCAGCAGCCAAGGCCTTTACGAGCAGTACTTC.

This clonotype has a handful of counts. The chain carries TRBV4-3 and TRBJ1-3; D is uncertain. The CDR3 is 13 amino acids. CDR1 LGHNA and CDR2 YSLEER come from the germline V gene. Trimming pared 0 bases from V and 2 bases from J, leaving 2 bases between. This CDR3 is CASSQETGNTIYF. CDR3 coding DNA: TGCGCCAGCAGCCAAGAAACTGGAAACACCATATATTTT.

This clonotype was recorded many times. J is TRBJ1-5 and V is TRBV12-3 or TRBV12-4; D not resolved. The V and J ends lost 4 bases and 0 bases respectively, with 7 bases between them. This CDR3 has 14 residues. CDR3 sequence reads: CASSSENSNQPQHF. CDR3 nucleotide sequence: TGTGCCAGCAGTTCGGAAAATAGCAATCAGCCCCAGCATTTT.

This clonotype was recorded many times. The chain recombines TRBV19 with TRBJ1-2; TRBD1 is a possible D gene (6 bases). This CDR3 contains 14 residues. Germline CDR1 reads LNHDA; CDR2 reads SQIVND (reference sequence). The V gene lost 4 bases and the J gene lost 2 bases, with 11 bases spanning the gap. In DNA form, the CDR3 reads TGTGCCAGTAGTAACCGGGGGCGAAACTATGGCTACACCTTC. Encoded protein: CASSNRGRNYGYTF.

There are a few counts of this clonotype. The J gene is TRBJ2-1, the V gene TRBV5-1, with D unresolved. CDR1 and CDR2 (germline): SGHRS, YFSETQ. The CDR3 covers 13 residues. V lost 0 bases to trimming and J lost 9 bases, with 10 bases between them. CDR3 DNA: TGCGCCAGCAGCTTGGGGTCAGCCGGTGAGCAGTTCTTC. Amino acid sequence: CASSLGSAGEQFF.

This clonotype was found many times. The chain links TRBV5-5 to TRBJ2-7; 9 bases align to TRBD1. Per the germline V gene, CDR1 is SGHKS and CDR2 is YYEKEE (reference sequence). Trimming took 2 bases from V and 3 from J; bases not matched to a gene: 9. The CDR3 length is 16 residues. The CDR3, as DNA: TGTGCCAGCAGCTTTAGGGACAGGGCTGGGGACTACGAGCAGTACTTC. Residues: CASSFRDRAGDYEQYF.

This clonotype was recorded many times. The chain combines TRBV14 with TRBJ1-1, with D maybe TRBD1 (5 bases). CDR3 length: 13 residues. Germline CDR1 and CDR2: SGHDN and FVKESK. Trimming removed 4 bases from V and 4 bases from J, with 10 bases in between. The CDR3 loop reads CASSRGVITEAFF. As DNA, the CDR3 is TGTGCCAGCAGCCGAGGGGTAATCACTGAAGCTTTCTTT.

V usage is TRBV7-3 and J usage is TRBJ1-1; D unclear. CDR3 length: 13 amino acids. Germline values: CDR1 SGHTA, CDR2 FQGTGA. Trimming cost V 3 bases and J 0 bases, with 5 bases left between them. The CDR3 loop reads CASSFDMNTEAFF. In DNA, the CDR3 is TGTGCCAGCAGCTTCGACATGAACACTGAAGCTTTCTTT.

The rearrangement joins TRBV7-9 to TRBJ2-1; D uncertain. There are 15 residues in the CDR3. With 5 bases removed from V and 6 bases from J, the gap between germline ends came to 17 bases. Germline assignment: CDR1 SEHNR and CDR2 FQNEAQ (reference sequence). The CDR3 region is CASSQWALPSNEQFF. The CDR3 DNA reads TGTGCCAGCAGCCAATGGGCCCTACCGTCCAATGAGCAGTTCTTC.

The J gene is TRBJ2-5, the V gene TRBV7-2, with 7 bases lining up with TRBD2. The CDR3 length is 15 residues. The germline V gene encodes CDR1 SGHTA and CDR2 FQGNSA. V lost 2 bases, J lost 2 bases, and 5 bases stayed unmatched. This CDR3 reads CASSLLEGGQETQYF. CDR3 DNA sequence: TGTGCCAGCAGCTTATTAGAGGGAGGGCAAGAGACCCAGTACTTC.

This clonotype was seen at least ten times. V and J are TRBV21-1 and TRBJ2-3; TRBD2, the table's D call, lacks a check against the DNA. TRBV21-1 is tagged as a pseudogene. The CDR3 length is 14 residues. The CDR3 DNA sequence: TGTGCCACGCGGGGGGACCCTAGCACAGATACGCAGTATTTT. It is translated as CATRGDPSTDTQYF.

This clonotype was seen many times. The rearrangement uses TRBV4-2 and TRBJ1-5; tentatively, D is TRBD1 (6 bases). Germline lookup yields CDR1 LGHNA and CDR2 YNFKEQ. CDR3 size: 13 residues. V was trimmed by 4 bases and J by 7 bases, leaving 11 bases between them. The CDR3 is CASSPGGPQPQHF. The DNA for the CDR3 is TGTGCCAGCAGCCCCGGGGGCCCGCAGCCCCAGCATTTT.

This clonotype showed up many times. J is TRBJ2-7 and V is TRBV12-3 or TRBV12-4; 9 positions agree with TRBD1. The CDR3 totals 14 residues. The trim removed 6 bases at V and 1 base at J, leaving 4 bases unmatched. The CDR3 DNA follows: TGTGCCAGCAGCCGGACAGGGGCGTCCTACGAGCAGTACTTC. Its protein product is CASSRTGASYEQYF.

In this sample, this clonotype turned up many times. This rearrangement joins TRBV6-5 to TRBJ2-2, with D perhaps TRBD1 or TRBD2 (5 bases each). The CDR3 runs to 15 residues. The germline V and J ends were trimmed by 2 bases and 7 bases, with 14 bases remaining between them. Germline V lookup: CDR1 MNHEY, CDR2 SVGAGI. The CDR3: CASSYMGRVLGELFF. The CDR3 DNA is TGTGCCAGCAGTTACATGGGGCGGGTACTCGGGGAGCTGTTTTTT.

This clonotype was observed a few times. The CDR3 protein is CASSLGTNTEAFF. The CDR3 nucleotides are TGTGCCAGCAGCTTAGGAACGAACACTGAAGCTTTCTTT. The chain combines TRBV11-2 with TRBJ1-1, with D unclear. The CDR3 consists of 13 residues. Germline-derived CDR1 and CDR2 are SGHAT and FQNNGV. Trimming took off 1 base at V and 1 base at J, with 4 bases between the two ends.

Many counts were recorded for this clonotype. This chain links TRBV20-1 with TRBJ2-3; 7 positions agree with TRBD2. J lost 1 base, V lost 6 bases, and 1 base had no gene match. This CDR3 has 12 amino acids. Germline CDR1 is DFQATT and CDR2 is SNEGSKA (reference sequence). The CDR3 is CSAGGGTDTQYF. The CDR3 DNA sequence: TGCAGTGCGGGGGGGGGCACAGATACGCAGTATTTT.

At least ten counts were recorded for this clonotype. The gene calls are TRBV4-2 and TRBJ2-1, with unresolved D. Trimming stripped 1 base from V and 0 bases from J, with 7 bases between. In germline, CDR1 is LGHNA, CDR2 YNFKEQ. CDR3 length: 15 residues. This CDR3 reads CASSQAGSSYNEQFF. The CDR3, as DNA: TGTGCCAGCAGCCAAGCCGGTAGCTCCTACAATGAGCAGTTCTTC.

The sample holds many counts of this clonotype. CDR3 region: CSASLVLTGYYGYTF. CDR3 coding DNA: TGCAGTGCTAGTTTAGTGCTCACGGGCTACTATGGCTACACCTTC. The gene calls are TRBV20-1 and TRBJ1-2; D not certain. Germline assignment: CDR1 DFQATT and CDR2 SNEGSKA (reference sequence). This CDR3 has 15 amino acids. V was clipped by 3 bases and J by 3 bases, with 17 bases between them.

This clonotype was detected ten times or more. The chain links TRBV6-6 to TRBJ1-1, with a tentative D call TRBD1 (5 bases). Germline CDR1 is MNHNY and CDR2 is SVGAGI (reference sequence). The CDR3 is 15 amino acids. The ends were cut back, 5 bases at V and 4 bases at J, with 17 bases in the middle. CDR3 sequence reads: CASSLFQGQGTEAFF. CDR3 DNA sequence: TGTGCCAGCAGTCTATTCCAGGGTCAGGGCACTGAAGCTTTCTTT.

This clonotype was detected ten times or more. The chain recombines TRBV4-1 with TRBJ1-5; tentative D call: TRBD1 (5 bases). The germline V and J ends were trimmed by 0 bases and 6 bases, with 15 bases remaining between them. The CDR3 is made up of 16 amino acids. CDR1 is MGHRA, CDR2 YSYEKL, per germline. CDR3 amino acids: CASSQDLGVISQPQHF. CDR3 nucleotide sequence: TGCGCCAGCAGCCAAGATTTAGGGGTAATTAGTCAGCCCCAGCATTTT.

J is TRBJ1-4 and V is TRBV29-1; 9 bases match TRBD1. The CDR3 extends over 14 amino acids. V was clipped by 2 bases and J by 7 bases; unmatched bases: 5. Germline V CDR1 and CDR2: SQVTM, ANQGSEA. The CDR3 is CSVEPTGGGEKLFF. The CDR3 DNA reads TGCAGCGTTGAACCGACAGGGGGAGGTGAAAAACTGTTTTTT. The full variable domain, in which reference TRBV29-1 and TRBJ1-4 provide the parts outside the CDR3, is SAVISQKPSRDICQRGTSLTIQCQVDSQVTMMFWYRQQPGQSLTLIATANQGSEATYESGFVIDKFPISRPNLTFSTLTVSNMSPEDSSIYLCSVEPTGGGEKLFFGSGTQLSVL.

This clonotype came up many times. The chain links TRBV12-3 or TRBV12-4 to TRBJ1-2; a possible D gene is TRBD1 (5 bases). CDR3 length: 15 residues. Trimming cost V 2 bases and J 2 bases, with 12 bases left between them. The CDR3 region has the DNA TGTGCCAGCAGTTTACGCCGTGGGGCGAACTATGGCTACACCTTC. It codes for CASSLRRGANYGYTF.

The chain employs TRBV5-1 and TRBJ2-3; D may correspond to TRBD1 or TRBD2 (5 bases each). The CDR3 runs to 15 residues. Germline V gene sequence: CDR1 SGHRS, CDR2 YFSETQ. V lost 1 base and J 4 bases, leaving 13 bases between the germline ends. The CDR3 nucleotides are TGCGCCAGCAGCTTGAGCGGAGCCAGGGCAGATACGCAGTATTTT. It specifies CASSLSGARADTQYF.